This note documents a single TCR beta chain sequence. This specimen belongs to a study of blood T cell repertoires in COVID-19. Trimming pared 0 bases from V and 6 bases from J, leaving 14 bases between. CDR1 is GTSNPN, CDR2 SVGIG, per germline (reference sequence). The CDR3 loop spans 14 amino acids. Generated by immunoSEQ multiplex PCR, the TCRdb table keeps only in-frame clones and is missing some. The sample holds more than 40,000 clones, around 85% seen once. Sequences were obtained from peripheral blood. This sequence was found in a man in his fifties or sixties with acute or convalescent COVID-19. The chain uses TRBV30 and TRBJ2-5; no clear D. DNA of the CDR3: TGTGCCTGGAGTGTAGCCGGGTTGGAGCAGACCCAGTACTTC. It is translated as CAWSVAGLEQTQYF.